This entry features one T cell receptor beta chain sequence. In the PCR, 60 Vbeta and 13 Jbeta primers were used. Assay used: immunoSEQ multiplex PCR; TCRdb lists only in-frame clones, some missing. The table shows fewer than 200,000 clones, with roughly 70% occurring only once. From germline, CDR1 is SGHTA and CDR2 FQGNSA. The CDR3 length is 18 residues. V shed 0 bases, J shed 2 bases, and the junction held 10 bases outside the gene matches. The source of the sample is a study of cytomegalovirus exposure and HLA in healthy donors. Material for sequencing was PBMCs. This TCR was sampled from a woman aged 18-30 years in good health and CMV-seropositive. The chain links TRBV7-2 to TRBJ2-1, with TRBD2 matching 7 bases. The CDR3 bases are TGTGCCAGCAGCTTAGCGCGTTCGGGGACTACTACCTACAATGAGCAGTTCTTC. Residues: CASSLARSGTTTYNEQFF.